This T cell receptor beta chain was recovered during a study of T cell repertoires in cytomegalovirus infection (dated by TCRdb to about 2019). In the study overall: Recently identified HLA-C-restricted CMV epitopes, whose presentation resists viral immunomodulation, were targeted by peptide stimulations together with well-studied HLA-B-restricted epitopes. Donor HLA type was relevant to the analysis, as public TCR beta signatures indicated carriage of CMV infection together with the matching HLA type. What the study reported, not specific to this receptor: In both this cohort and an independent cohort of 352 donors, the cumulative frequency of public TCR beta family members distinguished carriers of CMV infection plus the relevant HLA type. In the ex vivo response, HLA-C-restricted CMV-specific TCR beta clonotypes were dominant, and in two of eight donors the single most frequent clonotype came from this HLA-C-restricted group.

Sequencer: Illumina HiSeq 1500. The public reads were quality trimmed at Q25 with fastp and then assembled into clones with MiXCR by TCRdb, keeping productive beta chains. For every CDR3 protein sequence, its rows merge into one entry that carries the most common genes and DNA. The sample table shows approximately 500,000 distinct CDR3 sequences, and 33% are seen once. The leading ten clones occupy roughly 15% of the sample. Spanning cysteine to phenylalanine, the CDR3 consists of 14 amino acids. This entry keeps only the CDR3 DNA: 42 bases, framed from base 1. The V end loses 1 base and the J end loses 6 bases, and a stretch of 10 bases separates them. Via the germline V gene, CDR1 is SGHTA and CDR2 FQGNSA. Many counts were recorded for this clonotype. Its antigen remains unidentified. Base quality data are lacking; no much larger clone is found one base away. The sample's treatment or condition label is to be understood as: in vitro stimulation with specific CMV peptide epitopes to enrich CMV-specific T cells.

This TCR was recovered from a human donor in good health (CMV status not recorded). Some clones in this sample may be carry-over from other donors' samples. The chain uses TRBV7-2 and TRBJ1-5; the D gene assignment is ambiguous. Sequencing was performed on cultured PBMCs, taken from culture after CMV antigen stimulation. At the DNA level, the sequence is TGTGCCAGCAGCTTAGGGCAGCGCGGTCAGCCCCAGCATTTT. This translates into CASSLGQRGQPQHF.